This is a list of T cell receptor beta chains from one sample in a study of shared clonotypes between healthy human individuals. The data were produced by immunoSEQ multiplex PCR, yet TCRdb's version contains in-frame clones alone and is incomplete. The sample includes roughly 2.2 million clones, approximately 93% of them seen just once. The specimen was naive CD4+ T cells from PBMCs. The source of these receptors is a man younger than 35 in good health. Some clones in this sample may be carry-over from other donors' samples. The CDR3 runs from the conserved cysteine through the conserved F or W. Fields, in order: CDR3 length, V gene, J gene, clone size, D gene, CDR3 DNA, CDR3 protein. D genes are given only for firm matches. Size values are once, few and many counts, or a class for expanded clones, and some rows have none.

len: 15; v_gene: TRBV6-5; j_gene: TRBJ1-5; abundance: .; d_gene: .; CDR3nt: TGTGCCAGCAGTCCCACGGGGCGGGATGGTCAGCCCCAGCATTTT; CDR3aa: CASSPTGRDGQPQHF
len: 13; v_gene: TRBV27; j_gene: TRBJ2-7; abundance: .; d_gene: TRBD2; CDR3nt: TGTGCCAGCCGGCGTAGCGGGAGTGGCGAGCAGTACTTC; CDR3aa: CASRRSGSGEQYF
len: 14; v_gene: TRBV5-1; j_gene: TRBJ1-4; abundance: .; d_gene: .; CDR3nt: TGCGCCAGCAGCGCTGCAGGAGTCAATGAAAAACTGTTTTTT; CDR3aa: CASSAAGVNEKLFF
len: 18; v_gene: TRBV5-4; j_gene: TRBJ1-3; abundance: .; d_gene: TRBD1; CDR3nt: TGTGCCAGCAGCCCAGGGGGGAGACTTAAAGGACCTGGAAACACCATATATTTT; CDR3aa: CASSPGGRLKGPGNTIYF
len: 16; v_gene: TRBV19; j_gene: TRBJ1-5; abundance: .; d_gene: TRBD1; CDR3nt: TGTGCCACTAAGACCCCGACAGGGTTGAGCAATCAGCCCCAGCATTTT; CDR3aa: CATKTPTGLSNQPQHF
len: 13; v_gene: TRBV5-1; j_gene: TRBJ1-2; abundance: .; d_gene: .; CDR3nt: TGCGCCAGCAGCCAAACAGGAAACTATGGCTACACCTTC; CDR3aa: CASSQTGNYGYTF
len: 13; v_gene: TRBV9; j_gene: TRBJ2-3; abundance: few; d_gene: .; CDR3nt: TGTGCCAGCAGCGTAGACACCACAGATACGCAGTATTTT; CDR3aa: CASSVDTTDTQYF
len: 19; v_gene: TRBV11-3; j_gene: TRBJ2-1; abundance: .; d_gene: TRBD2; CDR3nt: TGTGCCAGCAGCTTAGGATGGCCTAGCGGGACCAACTCCTACAATGAGCAGTTCTTC; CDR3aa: CASSLGWPSGTNSYNEQFF
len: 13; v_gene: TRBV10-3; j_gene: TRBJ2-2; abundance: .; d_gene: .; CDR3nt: TGTGCCATCAGTGACCTTAGCCCCGGGGAGCTGTTTTTT; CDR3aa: CAISDLSPGELFF
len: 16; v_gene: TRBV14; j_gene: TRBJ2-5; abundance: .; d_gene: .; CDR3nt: TGTGCCAGCAGCCCCCAAGACCCCCAGTTACGAGAGACCCAGTACTTC; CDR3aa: CASSPQDPQLRETQYF
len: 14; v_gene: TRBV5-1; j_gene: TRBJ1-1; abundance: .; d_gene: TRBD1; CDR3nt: TGCGCCAGCAGCAAGGACAGGGGGGACACTGAAGCTTTCTTT; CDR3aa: CASSKDRGDTEAFF
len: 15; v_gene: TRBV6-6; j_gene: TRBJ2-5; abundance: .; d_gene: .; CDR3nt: TGTGCCAGCAGTTACTCGAGGACGGACCAAGAGACCCAGTACTTC; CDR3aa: CASSYSRTDQETQYF
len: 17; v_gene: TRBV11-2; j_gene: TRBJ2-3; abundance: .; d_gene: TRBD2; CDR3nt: TGTGCCAGCAGCCGACCCCGAAGAAATAGCGGGAGTATTGCGCAGTATTTT; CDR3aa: CASSRPRRNSGSIAQYF
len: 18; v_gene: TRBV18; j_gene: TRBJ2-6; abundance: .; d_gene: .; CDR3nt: TGTGCCAGCTCACCACCGAGTGCGTCGACGGTAGGGGCCAACGTCCTGACTTTC; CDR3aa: CASSPPSASTVGANVLTF
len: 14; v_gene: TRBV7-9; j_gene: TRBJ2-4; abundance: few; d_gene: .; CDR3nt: TGTGCCAGCAGCCCCCAGGGGAGCCTGGACATTCAGTACTTC; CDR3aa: CASSPQGSLDIQYF
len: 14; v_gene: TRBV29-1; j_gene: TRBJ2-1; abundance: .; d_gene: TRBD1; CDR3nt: TGCAGCGAGGGGGACAGCCGCGCCTACAATGAGCAGTTCTTC; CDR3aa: CSEGDSRAYNEQFF
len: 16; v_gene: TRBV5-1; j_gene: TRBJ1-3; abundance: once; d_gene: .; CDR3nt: TGCGCCAGCAGCCCGGGGACATCCGTGCTCGGAAACACCATATATTTT; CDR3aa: CASSPGTSVLGNTIYF
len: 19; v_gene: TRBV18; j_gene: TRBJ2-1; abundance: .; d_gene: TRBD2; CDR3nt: TGTGCCAGCTCTACAGGCCCAGCCAGCGGGAGAGGGTCCTACAATGAGCAGTTCTTC; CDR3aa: CASSTGPASGRGSYNEQFF
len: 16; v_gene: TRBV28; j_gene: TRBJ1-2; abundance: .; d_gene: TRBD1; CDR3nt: TGTGCCAGCAGTTCACCGGGACAGCGATTAAACTATGGCTACACCTTC; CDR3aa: CASSSPGQRLNYGYTF
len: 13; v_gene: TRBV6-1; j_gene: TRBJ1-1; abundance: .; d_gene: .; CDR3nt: TGTGCCAGCAGTACGGCGGGGGGCACTGAAGCTTTCTTT; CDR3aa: CASSTAGGTEAFF
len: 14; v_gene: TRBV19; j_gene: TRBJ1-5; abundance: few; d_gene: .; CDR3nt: TGTGCCAGTAGTTATCCTTCAGGATATCAGCCCCAGCATTTT; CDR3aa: CASSYPSGYQPQHF
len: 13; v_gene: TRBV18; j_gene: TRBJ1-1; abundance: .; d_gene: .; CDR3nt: TGTGCCAGCTCACCACATAGGGACACTGAAGCTTTCTTT; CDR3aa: CASSPHRDTEAFF
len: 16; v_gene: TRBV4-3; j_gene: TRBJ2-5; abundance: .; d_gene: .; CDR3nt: TGCGCCAGCAGCCAAGGACTTCCGGGACGACAAGAGACCCAGTACTTC; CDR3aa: CASSQGLPGRQETQYF
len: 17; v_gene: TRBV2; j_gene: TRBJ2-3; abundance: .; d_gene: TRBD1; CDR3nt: TGTGCCAGCAGTATCAGCGCAGGGGGTATTATCGCAGATACGCAGTATTTT; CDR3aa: CASSISAGGIIADTQYF
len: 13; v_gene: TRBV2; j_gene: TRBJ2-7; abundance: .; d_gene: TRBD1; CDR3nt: TGTGCCAGCAGTGGGGACAGAACCTACGAGCAGTACTTC; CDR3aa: CASSGDRTYEQYF
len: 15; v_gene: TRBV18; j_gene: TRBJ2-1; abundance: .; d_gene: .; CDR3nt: TGTGCCAGCTCACCGATAGACAGTTCCTACAATGAGCAGTTCTTC; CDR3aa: CASSPIDSSYNEQFF
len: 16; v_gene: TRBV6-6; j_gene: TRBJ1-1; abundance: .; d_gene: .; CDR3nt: TGTGCCAGCAGAAACGTCCAGGGAGGCGTCGGCACTGAAGCTTTCTTT; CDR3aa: CASRNVQGGVGTEAFF
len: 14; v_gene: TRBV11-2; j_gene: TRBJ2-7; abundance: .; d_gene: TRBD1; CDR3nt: TGTGCCAGCAGCGGGGACAGGGTCTCCTACGAGCAGTACTTC; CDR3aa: CASSGDRVSYEQYF
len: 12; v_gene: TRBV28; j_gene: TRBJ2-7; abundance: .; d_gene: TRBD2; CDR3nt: TGTGCCAGCACTAGCGGTAACTACGAGCAGTACTTC; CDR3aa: CASTSGNYEQYF
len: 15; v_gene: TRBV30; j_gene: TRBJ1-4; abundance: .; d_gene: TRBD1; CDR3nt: TGTGCCTGGAGTACGCCGGGACAGGGGAATGAAAAACTGTTTTTT; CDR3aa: CAWSTPGQGNEKLFF
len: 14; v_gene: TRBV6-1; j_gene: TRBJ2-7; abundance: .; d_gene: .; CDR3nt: TGTGCCAGCAGTGACTGGGCAGGCCCCAGGGAGCAGTACTTC; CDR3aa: CASSDWAGPREQYF